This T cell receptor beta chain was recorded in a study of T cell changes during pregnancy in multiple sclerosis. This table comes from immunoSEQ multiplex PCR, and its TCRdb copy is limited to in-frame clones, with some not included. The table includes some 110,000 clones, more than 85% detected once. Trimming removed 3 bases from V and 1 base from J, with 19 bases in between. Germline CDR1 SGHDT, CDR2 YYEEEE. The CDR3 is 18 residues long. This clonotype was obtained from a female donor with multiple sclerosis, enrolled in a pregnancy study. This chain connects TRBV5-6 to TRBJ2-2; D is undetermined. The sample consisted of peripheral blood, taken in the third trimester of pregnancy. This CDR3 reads CASSSLGWSRENTGELFF. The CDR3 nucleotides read TGTGCCAGCAGCTCGCTGGGTTGGAGTCGCGAGAACACCGGGGAGCTGTTTTTT.